The 12 T cell receptor beta chains presented below share a single source sample, sequenced in a study of neoadjuvant nivolumab and ipilimumab in lung cancer. The table came from immunoSEQ multiplex PCR; TCRdb's copy has only in-frame clones and leaves some out. The sample has tens of thousands of clones, about 88% seen once; the top ten hold more than 3%. The source material was peripheral blood, sampled before neoadjuvant nivolumab, alone or with ipilimumab. Receptors originate from an adult with non-small cell lung cancer.

The chain has TRBV5-1 and TRBJ2-5; 8 bases line up with TRBD1. The germline gives CDR1 SGHRS, CDR2 YFSETQ. With V trimmed by 4 bases and J by 5 bases, 7 bases remained unmatched. The CDR3 runs to 14 residues. CDR3 loop: CASSAGQGRETQYF. CDR3 nucleotides: TGCGCCAGCAGCGCAGGACAGGGCCGGGAGACCCAGTACTTC. Looking up the rest from reference TRBV5-1 and TRBJ2-5 gives the full variable domain: KAGVTQTPRYLIKTRGQQVTLSCSPISGHRSVSWYQQTPGQGLQFLFEYFSETQRNKGNFPGRFSGRQFSNSRSEMNVSTLELGDSALYLCASSAGQGRETQYFGPGTRLLVL.

The chain has TRBV11-3 and TRBJ2-1; possible D gene TRBD1, 6 bases. The CDR3 totals 15 residues. V dropped 0 bases and J dropped 16 bases, with 22 bases sitting between them. Germline CDR1 and CDR2: SGHNT and YENEEA. The CDR3: CASSLDPTGSEDSFF. In DNA, the CDR3 is TGTGCCAGCAGCTTAGACCCGACAGGTTCCGAGGATTCCTTCTTC. The whole variable domain, filled in from reference TRBV11-3 and TRBJ2-1, reads EAGVVQSPRYKIIEKKQPVAFWCNPISGHNTLYWYLQNLGQGPELLIRYENEEAVDDSQLPKDRFSAERLKGVDSTLKIQPAELGDSAVYLCASSLDPTGSEDSFFGPGTRLTVL.

The chain joins TRBV25-1 to TRBJ1-2, with 8 nucleotides matching TRBD1. V lost 3 bases to trimming and J lost 5 bases; unmatched junction nucleotides: 11. The CDR3 sequence is 16 residues long. Per germline, CDR1 MGHDK and CDR2 SYGVNS. As DNA, the CDR3 is TGTGCCAGCAGTGATCTCACGACAGGGGAAGTTTATGGCTACACCTTC. Translation gives CASSDLTTGEVYGYTF.

The chain employs TRBV6-5 and TRBJ2-7, with TRBD2 matching over 7 bases. The junction had 5 bases not matched to a gene; V was cut back by 0 bases and J by 3 bases. Germline assignment: CDR1 MNHEY and CDR2 SVGAGI. The CDR3 is 15 residues long. The CDR3 sequence is CASSYSQGGFYEQYF. CDR3 DNA sequence: TGTGCCAGCAGTTACTCGCAGGGAGGGTTCTACGAGCAGTACTTC.

The genes are TRBV7-3 and TRBJ1-1, with D uncertain. CDR3 length equals 13 residues. Trimming shortened V by 1 base and J by 3 bases, and 6 bases separated the two germline ends. The germline V gene encodes CDR1 SGHTA and CDR2 FQGTGA. The CDR3 bases are TGTGCCAGCAGCTTAAGTCGGGACACTGAAGCTTTCTTT. It translates to CASSLSRDTEAFF.

The V call is TRBV6-5, the J call TRBJ1-4; tentatively, D is TRBD1 (6 bases). The CDR3 loop spans 15 amino acids. Germline loops: CDR1 MNHEY, CDR2 SVGAGI. Trimming pared 6 bases from V and 7 bases from J, leaving 18 bases between. The CDR3 reads CASSPLGGRGEKLFF. The CDR3 DNA is TGTGCCAGCAGCCCCCTTGGGGGCCGGGGTGAAAAACTGTTTTTT.

The chain joins TRBV28 to TRBJ1-4; 10 bases align to TRBD1. Germline V gene sequence: CDR1 MDHEN, CDR2 SYDVKM. V shed 0 bases, J shed 7 bases, and the junction held 2 bases outside the gene matches. The CDR3 contains 15 residues. The CDR3 loop reads CASSLWGDRGEKLFF. CDR3 nucleotides: TGTGCCAGCAGTTTATGGGGGGACAGGGGTGAAAAACTGTTTTTT.

The chain has TRBV11-3 and TRBJ2-5; D is unresolved. The CDR3 extends over 13 amino acids. In germline, CDR1 is SGHNT, CDR2 YENEEA. V shed 1 base and J shed 5 bases, with 8 bases lying between them. The CDR3 DNA is TGTGCCAGCAGCTTAGGCAGTGTGGAGACCCAGTACTTC. Protein sequence: CASSLGSVETQYF.

V and J are TRBV9 and TRBJ2-1; D might be TRBD2 (6 bases). Deletions cut 4 bases from V and 0 bases from J, with 23 bases between. Germline V CDR1 and CDR2: SGDLS, YYNGEE. The CDR3 totals 19 residues. The CDR3 DNA reads as TGTGCCAGCAGCCCCACGGGACTGCAGCCCCGGAGCTCCTACAATGAGCAGTTCTTC. It codes for CASSPTGLQPRSSYNEQFF.

The V and J genes are TRBV7-2 and TRBJ2-1, with 8 bases fitting TRBD2. The germline CDR1 and CDR2 sequences are SGHTA and FQGNSA. The CDR3 consists of 15 residues. V was pared by 4 bases and J by 8 bases, with 10 bases of the junction left unmatched. This chain's CDR3 is CASSSSGSSLDEQFF. The DNA for the CDR3 is TGTGCCAGCAGCTCCAGCGGGAGTTCTTTAGATGAGCAGTTCTTC.

The chain has TRBV28 and TRBJ2-7; 10 bases are a match to TRBD1. CDR3 length equals 15 residues. Trimming cost V 6 bases and J 2 bases; bases outside gene matches: 7. CDR1 MDHEN and CDR2 SYDVKM come from the germline V gene. In DNA, the CDR3 is TGTGCCAGCAGCCGGCCGGGACAGGGGACCTACGAGCAGTACTTC. Amino acids: CASSRPGQGTYEQYF. The full variable domain, its missing parts supplied by reference TRBV28 and TRBJ2-7, is DVKVTQSSRYLVKRTGEKVFLECVQDMDHENMFWYRQDPGLGLRLIYFSYDVKMKEKGDIPEGYSVSREKKERFSLILESASTNQTSMYLCASSRPGQGTYEQYFGPGTRLTVT.

A single count supports this clone. The V gene is TRBV13, the J gene TRBJ2-7; no firm D call. CDR1 and CDR2 from the germline V gene are PRHDT and FYEKMQ (reference sequence). V shed 1 base and J shed 2 bases, with 15 bases lying between them. The CDR3 is 16 residues long. The CDR3 spells CASSLDGPEAPYEQYF. CDR3 nucleotides: TGTGCCAGCAGCTTAGACGGCCCTGAGGCCCCCTACGAGCAGTACTTC.